This T cell receptor beta chain was identified in a study of cytomegalovirus exposure and HLA in healthy donors. Overall study findings and caveats: Follow-up analysis later connected one missense variant in DCLRE1C with trimming of TCR beta V- and J-genes. CMV serostatus was the only recorded immune exposure for donors. Later on, an analysis tied 15,000 to 20,000 TCR beta sequences to HLA alleles at 0.05 false discovery rate. The study labeled 150 to 200 TCR beta chains cytomegalovirus-associated.

Notes on this clone: What it binds is not known.

Germline lookup yields CDR1 SGHRS and CDR2 YFSETQ. This CDR3 spans 16 amino acids. Primers for the PCR totalled 60 Vbeta and 13 Jbeta. Produced via immunoSEQ multiplex PCR; TCRdb's table is partial and in-frame only. The sample includes under 200,000 clones, approximately 79% of them seen just once. The origin of this receptor is a middle-aged man in good health and CMV-seronegative. What was sequenced was PBMCs. The chain has TRBV5-1 and TRBJ2-5; 7 nucleotides agree with TRBD1. The J call may be wrong; the DNA end is better matched by TRBJ2-7. The chain's CDR3 is CASSLATDRFDYEQYF. In DNA, the CDR3 is TGCGCCAGCAGCTTGGCAACGGACAGGTTCGACTACGAGCAGTACTTC.